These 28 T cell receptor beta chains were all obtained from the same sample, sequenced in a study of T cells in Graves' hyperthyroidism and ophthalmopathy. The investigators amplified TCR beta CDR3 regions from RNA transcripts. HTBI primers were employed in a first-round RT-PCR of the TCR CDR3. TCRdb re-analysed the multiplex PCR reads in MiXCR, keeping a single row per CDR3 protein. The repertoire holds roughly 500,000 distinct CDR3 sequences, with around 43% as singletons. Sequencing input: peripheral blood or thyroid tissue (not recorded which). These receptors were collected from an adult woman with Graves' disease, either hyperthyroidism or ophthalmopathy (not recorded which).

CDR3 sequence reads: CASSPRVTYEQYF. The CDR3 region has the DNA TGTGCCAGCAGCCCCAGGGTAACCTACGAGCAGTACTTC. The genes are TRBV14 and TRBJ2-7; TRBD1 is a possible D gene (5 bases). V shed 4 bases and J shed 2 bases, with 9 bases lying between them. CDR1 and CDR2 (germline): SGHDN, FVKESK. The CDR3 is 13 residues long.

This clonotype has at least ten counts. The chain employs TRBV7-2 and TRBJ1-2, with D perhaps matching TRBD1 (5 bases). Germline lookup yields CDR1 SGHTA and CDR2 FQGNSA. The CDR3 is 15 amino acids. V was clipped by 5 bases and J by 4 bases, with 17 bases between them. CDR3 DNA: TGTGCCAGCAGCAATAGGGCCGTACAGGCCTATGGCTACACCTTC. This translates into CASSNRAVQAYGYTF.

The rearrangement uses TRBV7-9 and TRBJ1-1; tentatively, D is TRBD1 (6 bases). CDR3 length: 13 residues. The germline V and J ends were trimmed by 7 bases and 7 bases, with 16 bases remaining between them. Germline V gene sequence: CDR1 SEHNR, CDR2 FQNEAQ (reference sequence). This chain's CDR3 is CASTSREGGEAFF. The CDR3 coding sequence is TGTGCCAGCACCTCAAGAGAGGGGGGTGAAGCTTTCTTT. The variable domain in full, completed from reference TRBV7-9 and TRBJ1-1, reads DTGVSQNPRHKITKRGQNVTFRCDPISEHNRLYWYRQTLGQGPEFLTYFQNEAQLEKSRLLSDRFSAERPKGSFSTLEIQRTEQGDSAMYLCASTSREGGEAFFGQGTRLTVV.

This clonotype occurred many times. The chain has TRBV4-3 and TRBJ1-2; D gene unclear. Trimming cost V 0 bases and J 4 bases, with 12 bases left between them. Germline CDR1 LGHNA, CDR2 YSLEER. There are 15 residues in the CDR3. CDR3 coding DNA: TGCGCCAGCAGCCAAGAAATGGGCCAGGCCTATGGCTACACCTTC. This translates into CASSQEMGQAYGYTF.

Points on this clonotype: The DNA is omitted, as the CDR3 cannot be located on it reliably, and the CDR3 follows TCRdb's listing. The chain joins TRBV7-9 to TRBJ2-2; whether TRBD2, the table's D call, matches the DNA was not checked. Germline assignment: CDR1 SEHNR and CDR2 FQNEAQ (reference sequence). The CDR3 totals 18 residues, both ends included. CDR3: CASSPTEGTGYTFGELFF.

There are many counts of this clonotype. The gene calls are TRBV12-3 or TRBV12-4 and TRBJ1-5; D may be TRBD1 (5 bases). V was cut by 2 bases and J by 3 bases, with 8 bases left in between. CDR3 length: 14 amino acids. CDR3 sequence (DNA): TGTGCCAGCAGTTTATTAGGGGTCAATCAGCCCCAGCATTTT. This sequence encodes CASSLLGVNQPQHF.

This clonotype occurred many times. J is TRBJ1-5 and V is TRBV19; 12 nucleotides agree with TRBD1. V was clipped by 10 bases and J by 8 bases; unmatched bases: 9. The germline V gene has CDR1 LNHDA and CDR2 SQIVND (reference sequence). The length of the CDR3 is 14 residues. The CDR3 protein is CATRDRGRWEPQHF. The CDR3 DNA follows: TGTGCCACTAGGGACAGGGGGCGCTGGGAGCCCCAGCATTTT.

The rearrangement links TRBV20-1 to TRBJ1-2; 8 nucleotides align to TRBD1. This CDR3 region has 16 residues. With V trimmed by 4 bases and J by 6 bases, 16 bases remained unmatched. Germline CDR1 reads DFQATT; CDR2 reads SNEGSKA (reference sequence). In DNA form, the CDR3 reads TGCAGTGCTACGACAGGGGAGAACACCGGGGACGATGGCTACACCTTC. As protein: CSATTGENTGDDGYTF.

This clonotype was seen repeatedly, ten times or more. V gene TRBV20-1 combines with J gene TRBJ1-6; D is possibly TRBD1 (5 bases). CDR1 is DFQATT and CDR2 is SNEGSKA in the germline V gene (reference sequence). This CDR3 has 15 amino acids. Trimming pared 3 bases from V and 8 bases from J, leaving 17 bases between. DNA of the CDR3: TGCAGTGCTAGGGTGGGGCAGATGATCGATTCACCCCTCCACTTT. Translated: CSARVGQMIDSPLHF.

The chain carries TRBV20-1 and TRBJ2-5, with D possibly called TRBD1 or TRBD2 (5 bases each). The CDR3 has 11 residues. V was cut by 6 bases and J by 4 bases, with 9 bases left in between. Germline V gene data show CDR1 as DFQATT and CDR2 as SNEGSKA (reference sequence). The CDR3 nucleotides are TGCAGTGCCGAGGGACGAGAGACCCAGTACTTC. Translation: CSAEGRETQYF.

CDR3 DNA: TGCAGCGTCACAAGGAGCGGGAGTAGCTACGAGCAGTACTTC. This codes for CSVTRSGSSYEQYF. The chain recombines TRBV29-1 with TRBJ2-7, with 8 positions matching TRBD2. CDR3 length: 14 amino acids. The V segment lost 6 bases and the J segment 3 bases; nucleotides outside the gene matches: 10. CDR1 is SQVTM and CDR2 is ANQGSEA in the germline V gene.

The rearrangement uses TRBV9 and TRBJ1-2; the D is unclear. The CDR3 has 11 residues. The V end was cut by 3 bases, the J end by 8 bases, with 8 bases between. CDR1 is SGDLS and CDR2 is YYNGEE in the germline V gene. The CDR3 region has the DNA TGTGCCAGCAGCGGATCCCAGGGCTACACCTTC. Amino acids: CASSGSQGYTF. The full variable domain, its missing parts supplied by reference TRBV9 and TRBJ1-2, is DSGVTQTPKHLITATGQRVTLRCSPRSGDLSVYWYQQSLDQGLQFLIQYYNGEERAKGNILERFSAQQFPDLHSELNLSSLELGDSALYFCASSGSQGYTFGSGTRLTVV.

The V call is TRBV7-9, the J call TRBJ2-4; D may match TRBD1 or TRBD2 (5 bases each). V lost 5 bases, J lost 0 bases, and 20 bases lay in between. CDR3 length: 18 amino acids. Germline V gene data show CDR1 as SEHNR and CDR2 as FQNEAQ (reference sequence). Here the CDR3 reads CASSPLAGLEGAKNIQYF. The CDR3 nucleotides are TGTGCCAGCAGCCCTTTGGCAGGGCTCGAGGGAGCCAAAAACATTCAGTACTTC.

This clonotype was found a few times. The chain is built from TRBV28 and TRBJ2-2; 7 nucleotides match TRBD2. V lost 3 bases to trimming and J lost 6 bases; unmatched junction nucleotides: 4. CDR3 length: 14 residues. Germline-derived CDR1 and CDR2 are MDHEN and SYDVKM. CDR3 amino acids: CASSFPGRAGELFF. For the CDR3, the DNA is TGTGCCAGCAGTTTCCCAGGGAGGGCCGGGGAGCTGTTTTTT.

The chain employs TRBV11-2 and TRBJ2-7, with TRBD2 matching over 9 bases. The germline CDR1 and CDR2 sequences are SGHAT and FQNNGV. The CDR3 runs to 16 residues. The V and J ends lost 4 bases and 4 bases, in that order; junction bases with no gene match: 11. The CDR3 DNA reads TGTGCCAGCAGCTCCGCCGGGACTAGCCCTTCTTACGAGCAGTACTTC. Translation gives CASSSAGTSPSYEQYF.

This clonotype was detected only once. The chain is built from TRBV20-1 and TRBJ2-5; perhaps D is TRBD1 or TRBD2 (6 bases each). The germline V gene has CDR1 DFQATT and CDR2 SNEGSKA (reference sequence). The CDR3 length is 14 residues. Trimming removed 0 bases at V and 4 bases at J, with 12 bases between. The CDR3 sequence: CSARDRGAGETQYF. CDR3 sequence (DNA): TGCAGTGCTAGAGATAGGGGGGCGGGAGAGACCCAGTACTTC.

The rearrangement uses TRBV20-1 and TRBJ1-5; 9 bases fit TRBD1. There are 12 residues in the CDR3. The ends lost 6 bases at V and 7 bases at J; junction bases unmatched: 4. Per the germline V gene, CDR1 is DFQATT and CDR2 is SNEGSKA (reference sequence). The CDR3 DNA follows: TGCAGTGCAACGGACAGGGGACAGCCCCAGCATTTT. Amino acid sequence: CSATDRGQPQHF.

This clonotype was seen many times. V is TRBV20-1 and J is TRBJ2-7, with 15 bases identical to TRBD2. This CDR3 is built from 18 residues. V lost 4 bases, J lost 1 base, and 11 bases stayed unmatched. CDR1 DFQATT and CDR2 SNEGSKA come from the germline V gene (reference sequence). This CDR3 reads CSANAGTSGRLSSYEQYF. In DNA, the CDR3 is TGCAGTGCTAATGCCGGGACTAGCGGGAGGCTTAGTTCCTACGAGCAGTACTTC.

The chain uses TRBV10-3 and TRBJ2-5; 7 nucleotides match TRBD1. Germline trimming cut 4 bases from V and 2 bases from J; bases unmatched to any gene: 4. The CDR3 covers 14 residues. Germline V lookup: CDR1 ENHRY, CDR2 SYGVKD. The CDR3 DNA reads TGTGCCATCAGTGGTATGGGACAGCAAGAGACCCAGTACTTC. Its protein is CAISGMGQQETQYF.

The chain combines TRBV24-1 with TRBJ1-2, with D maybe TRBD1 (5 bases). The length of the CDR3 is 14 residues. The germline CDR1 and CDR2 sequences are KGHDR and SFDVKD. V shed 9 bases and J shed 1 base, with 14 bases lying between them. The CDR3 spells CATASGGDNYGYTF. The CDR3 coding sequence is TGTGCCACCGCCTCCGGAGGGGATAACTATGGCTACACCTTC.

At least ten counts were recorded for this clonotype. The CDR3: CASSTSGNSEQYF. DNA for the CDR3: TGTGCCAGCTCGACTAGCGGGAATAGCGAGCAGTACTTC. J is TRBJ2-7 and V is TRBV12-3 or TRBV12-4; 11 bases agree with TRBD2. CDR3 length equals 13 residues. V lost 8 bases and J lost 6; bases outside the gene matches: 6.

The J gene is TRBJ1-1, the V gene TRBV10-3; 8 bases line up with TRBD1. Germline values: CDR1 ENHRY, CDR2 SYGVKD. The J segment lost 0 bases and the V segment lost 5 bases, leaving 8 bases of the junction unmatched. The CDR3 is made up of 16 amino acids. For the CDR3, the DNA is TGTGCCATCAGTCCACAGGGGGTCGGGGTGAACACTGAAGCTTTCTTT. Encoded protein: CAISPQGVGVNTEAFF.

CDR3 coding DNA: TGTGCCAGCAGCGTAGCAGGGACTGGAAACACCATATATTTT. It is translated as CASSVAGTGNTIYF. V is TRBV9 and J is TRBJ1-3, with a weak D call TRBD1 (5 bases). Trimming removed 0 bases at V and 2 bases at J, with 6 bases between. Germline values: CDR1 SGDLS, CDR2 YYNGEE. The CDR3 covers 14 residues.

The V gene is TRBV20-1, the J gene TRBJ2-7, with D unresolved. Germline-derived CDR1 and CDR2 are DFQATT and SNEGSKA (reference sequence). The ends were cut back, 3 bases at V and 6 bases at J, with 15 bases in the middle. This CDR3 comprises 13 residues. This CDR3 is CSASFLPSAEQYF. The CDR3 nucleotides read TGCAGTGCTAGTTTCCTTCCGTCAGCCGAGCAGTACTTC.

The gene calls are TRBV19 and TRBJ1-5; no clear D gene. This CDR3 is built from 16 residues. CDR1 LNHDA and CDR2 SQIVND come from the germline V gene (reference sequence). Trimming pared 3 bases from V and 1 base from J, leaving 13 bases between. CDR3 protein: CASSIVLGRSNQPQHF. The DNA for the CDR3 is TGTGCCAGTAGTATCGTTTTGGGCCGGAGCAATCAGCCCCAGCATTTT.

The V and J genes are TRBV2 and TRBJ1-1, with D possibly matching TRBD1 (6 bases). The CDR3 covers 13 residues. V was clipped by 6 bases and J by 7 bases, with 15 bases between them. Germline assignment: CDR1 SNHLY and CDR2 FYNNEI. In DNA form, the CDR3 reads TGTGCCAGCAGCGCCGGGACACCGGGTGAAGCTTTCTTT. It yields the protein CASSAGTPGEAFF.

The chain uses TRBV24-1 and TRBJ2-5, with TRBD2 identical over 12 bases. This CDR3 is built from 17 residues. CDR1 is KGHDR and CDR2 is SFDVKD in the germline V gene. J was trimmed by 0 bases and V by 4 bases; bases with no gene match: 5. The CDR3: CATSDEGTSGHQETQYF. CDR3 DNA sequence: TGTGCCACCAGTGACGAAGGGACTAGCGGGCACCAAGAGACCCAGTACTTC.

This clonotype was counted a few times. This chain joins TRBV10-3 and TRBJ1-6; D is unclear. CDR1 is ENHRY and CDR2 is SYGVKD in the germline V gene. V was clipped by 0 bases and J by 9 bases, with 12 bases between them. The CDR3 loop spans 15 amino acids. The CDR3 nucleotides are TGTGCCATCAGTGAGTCGTTGACTGTTACTTCACCCCTCCACTTT. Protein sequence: CAISESLTVTSPLHF.